Below are 21 T cell receptor beta chains sequenced from a single sample in a study of blood T cell repertoires in COVID-19. Libraries were prepared by immunoSEQ multiplex PCR; TCRdb keeps only in-frame clonotypes and omits some of them. The sample shows about 280,000 clones, roughly 86% of them seen only once. The specimen sequenced was peripheral blood. These receptors came from a man in his forties or fifties with active or convalescent COVID-19.

This chain joins TRBV7-2 and TRBJ2-3; the match to TRBD2 covers 8 bases. V was clipped by 4 bases and J by 2 bases; unmatched bases: 5. Germline CDR1 and CDR2: SGHTA and FQGNSA. The CDR3 extends over 15 amino acids. The CDR3 DNA follows: TGTGCCAGCAGCTATCCAGCGGGAGTCACAGATACGCAGTATTTT. This gives the protein CASSYPAGVTDTQYF.

The count of this clone is one. This chain connects TRBV6-4 to TRBJ2-5; 15 bases agree with TRBD2. V was pared by 2 bases and J by 4 bases, with 8 bases of the junction left unmatched. Germline values: CDR1 MRHNA, CDR2 SNTAGT. This CDR3 contains 18 residues. The CDR3: CASSDKRTSGRALETQYF. In nucleotides, the CDR3 is TGTGCCAGCAGTGACAAGAGGACTAGCGGGAGGGCCTTAGAGACCCAGTACTTC.

The chain employs TRBV9 and TRBJ1-4; D possibly corresponds to TRBD1 (6 bases). The ends were cut back, 4 bases at V and 7 bases at J, with 20 bases in the middle. Germline CDR1 is SGDLS and CDR2 is YYNGEE. This CDR3 spans 16 amino acids. For the CDR3, the DNA is TGTGCCAGCAGCTCCCGCCTGGGGGCAGGAGGTGAAAAACTGTTTTTT. Its translation: CASSSRLGAGGEKLFF.

The rearrangement uses TRBV5-1 and TRBJ2-1; TRBD2 matches at 7 bases. The CDR3 runs 16 residues. The germline V gene has CDR1 SGHRS and CDR2 YFSETQ. With V trimmed by 2 bases and J by 4 bases, 9 bases remained unmatched. CDR3 bases: TGCGCCAGCAGCTTCGAAGTGGCTAGCGGATACAATGAGCAGTTCTTC. Protein product: CASSFEVASGYNEQFF.

The chain links TRBV18 to TRBJ2-7; D is undetermined. Germline V lookup: CDR1 KGHSH, CDR2 LQKENI. The CDR3 loop spans 10 amino acids. Trimming removed 8 bases at V and 0 bases at J, with 2 bases between. The CDR3 sequence: CASLSYEQYF. The CDR3 coding sequence is TGTGCCAGCCTCTCCTACGAGCAGTACTTC.

In nucleotides, the CDR3 is TGTGCCAGTGACTCCACAGGCCTAGCTAACTATGGCTACACCTTC. This encodes CASDSTGLANYGYTF. This chain links TRBV19 with TRBJ1-2; maybe TRBD1 (5 bases). V lost 8 bases and J lost 0, with 16 bases in between. The CDR3 runs 15 residues. Looked up from germline, CDR1 is LNHDA and CDR2 is SQIVND (reference sequence).

The rearrangement joins TRBV30 to TRBJ1-2, with TRBD1 identical over 9 bases. The CDR3 has 14 amino acids. V lost 2 bases and J lost 8; bases outside the gene matches: 9. The germline gives CDR1 GTSNPN, CDR2 SVGIG (reference sequence). CDR3 DNA sequence: TGTGCCTGGAGTAACCGGGACAGGGTTTTAGGCTACACCTTC. Translating gives CAWSNRDRVLGYTF.

This chain uses TRBV11-2 with TRBJ2-1; TRBD2 agrees at 12 bases. CDR1 is SGHAT, CDR2 FQNNGV, per germline. The CDR3 totals 14 residues. V dropped 6 bases and J dropped 4; count of bases not matched to a gene: 1. The CDR3 region has the DNA TGTGCCAGCAGGACTAGCGGGGGATACAATGAGCAGTTCTTC. Residues: CASRTSGGYNEQFF.

This clone was observed a handful of times. This chain uses TRBV7-9 with TRBJ2-1; perhaps TRBD2 as D (5 bases). Germline V gives CDR1 SEHNR, CDR2 FQNEAQ (reference sequence). V was cut by 4 bases and J by 4 bases, with 11 bases left in between. CDR3 length equals 14 residues. CDR3 region: CASSSGLAYNEQFF. CDR3 DNA: TGTGCCAGCAGCTCCGGGCTAGCTTACAATGAGCAGTTCTTC.

V and J are TRBV2 and TRBJ2-1; 13 bases align to TRBD2. CDR3 length: 17 residues. Germline lookup yields CDR1 SNHLY and CDR2 FYNNEI. V lost 9 bases, J lost 0 bases, and 8 bases stayed unmatched. This CDR3 reads CARQIGTSGDSYNEQFF. The CDR3 DNA reads TGTGCCAGACAGATTGGGACTAGCGGGGACTCCTACAATGAGCAGTTCTTC.

This rearrangement joins TRBV10-2 to TRBJ2-7; 16 bases are shared with TRBD2. From germline, CDR1 is WSHSY and CDR2 SAAADI. This CDR3 is built from 22 residues. V lost 2 bases, J lost 0 bases, and 16 bases stayed unmatched. The CDR3 is CASSERRRRGTSGRDSSYEQYF. CDR3 bases: TGCGCCAGCAGTGAGAGGCGCCGGCGGGGGACTAGCGGGAGGGATTCCTCCTACGAGCAGTACTTC.

The gene calls are TRBV7-3 and TRBJ1-5, with 8 bases aligning to TRBD1. This CDR3 has 14 amino acids. Trimming cost V 5 bases and J 5 bases; bases outside gene matches: 5. The germline V gene encodes CDR1 SGHTA and CDR2 FQGTGA. DNA for the CDR3: TGTGCCAGCAGCCCTGGACAGGGAGATCAGCCCCAGCATTTT. It specifies CASSPGQGDQPQHF.

The gene calls are TRBV10-3 and TRBJ1-1; 7 nucleotides line up with TRBD1. Germline CDR1 is ENHRY and CDR2 is SYGVKD. This CDR3 has 14 amino acids. V shed 6 bases and J 3 bases; nucleotides not matched to a gene: 7. CDR3 protein: CAISHRTGDTEAFF. The CDR3 DNA is TGTGCCATCAGCCACAGAACAGGGGACACTGAAGCTTTCTTT.

J is TRBJ2-6 and V is TRBV7-6, with 10 bases that match TRBD1. In germline, CDR1 is SGHVS, CDR2 FNYEAQ. The ends lost 5 bases at V and 4 bases at J; junction bases unmatched: 11. The CDR3 extends over 18 amino acids. This CDR3 reads CASSPRWDRGTGANVLTF. The CDR3 region has the DNA TGTGCCAGCAGCCCCCGATGGGACAGGGGAACAGGGGCCAACGTCCTGACTTTC.

The chain recombines TRBV28 with TRBJ1-1; D may be TRBD1 (5 bases). Germline CDR1 and CDR2: MDHEN and SYDVKM. V lost 3 bases and J 0 bases, leaving 11 bases between the germline ends. The CDR3 is 15 residues long. CDR3 in DNA: TGTGCCAGCAGTTTGGGGGGGTCGATGAACACTGAAGCTTTCTTT. Its translation is CASSLGGSMNTEAFF.

Only one count was recorded for this clone. CDR3: CASSLLGRGYEQYF. The CDR3 coding sequence is TGTGCCAGCAGCTTGTTGGGCAGGGGATACGAGCAGTACTTC. V gene TRBV5-4 combines with J gene TRBJ2-7; D may be TRBD1 (6 bases). The germline V and J ends were trimmed by 1 base and 4 bases, with 12 bases remaining between them. This CDR3 comprises 14 residues. CDR1 is SGHNT, CDR2 YYREEE, per germline (reference sequence).

The chain has TRBV14 and TRBJ1-3; the match to TRBD1 covers 9 bases. V lost 3 bases to trimming and J lost 2 bases; unmatched junction nucleotides: 8. From germline, CDR1 is SGHDN and CDR2 FVKESK. This CDR3 comprises 17 residues. In nucleotides, the CDR3 is TGTGCCAGCAGCCAGATTGGGACAGGGCACACTGGAAACACCATATATTTT. Protein: CASSQIGTGHTGNTIYF.

The V call is TRBV6-6, the J call TRBJ2-6, with D perhaps TRBD1 (5 bases). The CDR3 covers 12 residues. Between the trimmed V and J ends, which lost 2 bases and 16 bases, there was a span of 12 bases. Germline CDR1 reads MNHNY; CDR2 reads SVGAGI (reference sequence). CDR3 sequence (DNA): TGTGCCAGCAGTTACGAAGGGGTAGGGCTGACTTTC. Protein: CASSYEGVGLTF.

The chain recombines TRBV24-1 with TRBJ2-5; weak D call: TRBD1 (6 bases). Trimming cost V 7 bases and J 1 base, with 6 bases left between them. Looked up from germline, CDR1 is KGHDR and CDR2 is SFDVKD. CDR3 size: 12 residues. This chain's CDR3 is CATRDSQETQYF. The CDR3 region has the DNA TGTGCCACCAGGGACAGCCAAGAGACCCAGTACTTC.

The chain is built from TRBV20-1 and TRBJ1-2, with 7 bases matching TRBD1. Germline CDR1 is DFQATT and CDR2 is SNEGSKA (reference sequence). This CDR3 has 10 residues. CDR3: CRVGDSGYTF. For the CDR3, the DNA is TGCAGGGTGGGGGACAGTGGCTACACCTTC.

V gene TRBV9 combines with J gene TRBJ1-1, with 8 positions matching TRBD1. V shed 3 bases and J 1 base; nucleotides not matched to a gene: 5. The germline V gene has CDR1 SGDLS and CDR2 YYNGEE. This CDR3 contains 15 residues. CDR3 in amino acids: CASSGTRGPNTEAFF. The CDR3 DNA follows: TGTGCCAGCAGCGGAACCAGGGGGCCGAACACTGAAGCTTTCTTT.